The T cell receptor (beta chain) under discussion was sequenced for a study of OX40 agonist ivuxolimab in advanced cancers. About the study: An agonistic human IgG2 monoclonal antibody against OX40 (CD134) was given. The study, taken as a whole, reports: Certain nonresponders additionally had low normalized T-cell clonal expansion.

Only one count was recorded for this clone. Antigen: not known. Trimming pared 4 bases from V and 5 bases from J, leaving 10 bases between. Germline V gives CDR1 SGDLS, CDR2 YYNGEE. The CDR3 totals 13 residues. Sequencing used immunoSEQ multiplex PCR; TCRdb keeps in-frame clones, though not all of them. In the table there are about 83,000 clones, approximately 91% of which are singletons. The TCR originated in an adult with an advanced solid tumor such as melanoma, head and neck, liver or kidney cancer. The sequences come from CD4+ or CD8+ T cells sorted from blood, collected in a trial of the OX40 agonist ivuxolimab. The chain has TRBV9 and TRBJ1-5; the D gene is possibly TRBD1 (5 bases). CDR3 nucleotides: TGTGCCAGCAGCCCGACGGGGGATCAGCCCCAGCATTTT. Protein product: CASSPTGDQPQHF. Looking up the rest from reference TRBV9 and TRBJ1-5 gives the full variable domain: DSGVTQTPKHLITATGQRVTLRCSPRSGDLSVYWYQQSLDQGLQFLIQYYNGEERAKGNILERFSAQQFPDLHSELNLSSLELGDSALYFCASSPTGDQPQHFGDGTRLSIL.